This T cell receptor beta chain was identified in a study of blood T cell repertoires in COVID-19. Study in general: There were acute and convalescent COVID-19 samples, and they came from the United States, Italy and Spain. Sample material is recorded as cDNA or gDNA derived from T cells, B-cell-depleted T cells, or PBMCs.

CDR3 length: 13 amino acids. V was cut by 3 bases and J by 2 bases, with 7 bases left in between. From germline, CDR1 is LNHDA and CDR2 SQIVND (reference sequence). As originally analysed: Reference gene primer amplification yielded estimated nucleated cell counts. Assay: immunoSEQ multiplex PCR; the TCRdb copy retains only in-frame clones and omits some. Clonal size and the V and J genes are those of that table, whereas D and trimming came from the DNA. The data contain around 150,000 clones, more than 70% of them singletons. The V gene is TRBV19, the J gene TRBJ1-1; D gene uncertain. The specimen sequenced was peripheral blood. The source of this sequence is a man aged 55 to 69 with acute or convalescent COVID-19. The CDR3 DNA reads as TGTGCCAGTAGTATTAGCGACAACACTGAAGCTTTCTTT. Amino acids: CASSISDNTEAFF.